This T cell receptor beta chain was observed in a study of T cells after yellow fever vaccination. Study results and limitations: The bulk population could contribute abundant contaminating clonotypes to FACS-sorted repertoires. Most clones from primary vaccination resurfaced after the booster (under 97% CD4, around 89% CD8). It was a weaker secondary response, yet one that peaked faster, at day 5 versus 15.

The V end lost 4 bases, the J end lost 6 bases, and 7 bases lay between the germline ends. The CDR3 covers 12 residues. Concerning this clonotype: Its antigen is not known.

TCRdb reanalysed the 5' RACE reads using MiXCR and keeps one entry per CDR3 protein. The sample carries some 600,000 distinct CDR3 sequences, approximately 13% recorded once. This chain joins TRBV12-3 or TRBV12-4 and TRBJ2-4; possible D gene TRBD1, 6 bases. The sample in question was PBMCs, obtained on the day of the yellow fever booster vaccination. This receptor was identified in a man younger than 40 who received the YFV17D yellow fever vaccine. CDR3: CASSSRGNIQYF. CDR3 in DNA: TGTGCCAGCAGTTCCAGGGGAAACATTCAGTACTTC.